This is a list of T cell receptor beta chains from one sample in a study of neurological immune-mediated disorders. TCRdb reprocessed the 5' RACE reads with MiXCR, giving one entry per CDR3 protein. The sample yields fewer than 55,000 distinct CDR3 sequences, roughly 6.3% seen once. Sequenced sample: CD4+ T cells from blood. The receptors were sampled from a woman aged 40-49 years in good health. Both conserved end residues are trimmed from each CDR3.

>TRBV12-3/TRBV12-4
ASSPGGTGKLEQY
>TRBV12-3/TRBV12-4
ASSFGFTEQF
>TRBV6-6
ASSLYNDSNQPQH
>TRBV5-6
ASSRSRREQY
>TRBV20-1
SARAGQGGTEAF
>TRBV20-1
SGRTSGNTGELF
>TRBV11-3
ASSLAGGPEQF
>TRBV7-2
ASSLVVLHYNEQF
>TRBV3-1
ASSQDWGGVNNEQF
>TRBV20-1
SARDGGTAGNTIY
>TRBV28
ASSLIQVSYEQY
>TRBV20-1
SAPGLARRTEQY
>TRBV7-2
ASSPLAGGPGETQY
>TRBV14
ASSGTSGPNTGELF
>TRBV15
ATSPAYNEQF
>TRBV7-6
ASSLGSYEQY
>TRBV5-1
ASSLEAVAYNEQF
>TRBV29-1
SVGGGTQETQY
>TRBV29-1
SVVDFKEQF
>TRBV29-1
SVEHPQGEETQY
>TRBV6-2/TRBV6-3
ASSSHLGQGPNYNEQF
>TRBV20-1
SARDAARTSGIGDTQY
>TRBV6-1
ASSFNIRNTEAF
>TRBV7-2
ASSQPVAGELF
>TRBV5-5
ASRRGLAGLVSYNEQF
>TRBV9
ASSVGIAGVGDTQY
>TRBV6-5
ASSFRQIGGNTIY
>TRBV27
ASSRTSGSFHEQY
>TRBV27
ASSLSGTGAGYT
>TRBV28
ASSILGNQPQH
>TRBV29-1
SVYVDQAQH
>TRBV7-2
ASSPGQGNEKLF
>TRBV7-2
ASSFKSGVDTQY
>TRBV11-2
ASSLDGAGGRREQF
>TRBV25-1
ASRGSGNTEAF
>TRBV5-1
ASSQAVGTGESVWTQY
>TRBV3-1
ASSQEGVGNSYNEQF
>TRBV2
AGQTSGTYNEQF
>TRBV20-1
SARPLRGAGVGTDTQY
>TRBV28
ASIGFGRVYEQY
>TRBV20-1
SARGRDTRSYGYT
>TRBV24-1
ATSEDYYNEQF
>TRBV5-1
ASSLGAWSSYNSPLH
>TRBV5-1
ASSFALADTDTQY
>TRBV7-2
ASRGGQGMYEQY
>TRBV7-3
ASSSYRDRGQNEQF
>TRBV7-2
ASSLAGGSGYNEQF
>TRBV7-9
ASSKGTGAADTEAF
>TRBV10-3
ATKGDSGQETQY
>TRBV13
ASSLAASGSYNEQF
>TRBV20-1
SARDISRVGTSRITDTQY
>TRBV11-2
ASSPSGSPNTDTQY
>TRBV20-1
SARDSTGTGATEAF
>TRBV29-1
SVEGLAGERQY
>TRBV19
ASSTFAGEGNEQF
>TRBV20-1
SATLRGGHYNEQF
>TRBV20-1
SARIGEADTQY